This T cell receptor (beta chain) was recovered during a study of T-cell memory formation after mild COVID-19. Study overall: Clustering of TCRs was largely donor specific.

This clonotype was observed many times. Its antigen is not identified. Constant-segment primers and 5'RACE yielded cDNA libraries for TCR alpha and TCR beta, each carrying sample barcodes and UMIs. TCRdb redid the calling of the 5' RACE reads with MiXCR, one entry per CDR3 protein. The table has some 290,000 distinct CDR3 sequences, roughly 15% seen once. Study findings and constraints: Memory from before infection featured some responding clones, which suggests cross-reactive memory joined. CD4+ bias marked clones expanding day 15 to 37, unlike balanced contracting clones.

Trimming cost V 4 bases and J 7 bases, with 7 bases left between them. CDR1 SGHDT and CDR2 YYEEEE come from the germline V gene. The CDR3 is 11 amino acids. What was sequenced was PBMCs or a T cell subset sorted from them (not recorded which). The source of this sequence is a young man who had mild COVID-19 (a few samples of this study predate the infection). Cell type and time point are not known. The genes are TRBV5-6 and TRBJ2-3; D is undetermined. The CDR3 is CASSHENTQYF. The CDR3 region has the DNA TGTGCCAGCAGCCACGAGAATACGCAGTATTTT.